This T cell receptor beta chain was retrieved from a study of T cells in Graves' hyperthyroidism and ophthalmopathy. Study findings and constraints: From stable hyperthyroidism, ophthalmopathy was separated by a 13 V-J model.

Patients were excluded for uncontrolled infection, other autoimmune disease, pregnancy or lactation. Each diagnosis drew on symptoms, thyroxine, TRAb, thyroid ultrasound and orbital computed tomography findings. Amplified TCR beta CDR3 regions came from RNA transcripts. The TCR CDR3 was amplified in a first-round RT-PCR using the HTBI primer set. Using its own MiXCR run on the multiplex PCR reads, TCRdb lists one record per CDR3 protein. The sample holds hundreds of thousands of distinct CDR3 sequences; 45% are singletons and the top ten take roughly 6.5%. The CDR3 is 13 amino acids. Germline CDR1 is SGHDN and CDR2 is FVKESK. The V gene lost 3 bases and the J gene lost 0 bases, with 6 bases spanning the gap. This clonotype was seen more than once but under ten times. As yet, its antigen is unknown.

The clonotype originates from an adult man with Graves' disease, either hyperthyroidism or ophthalmopathy (not recorded which). The source material was peripheral blood or thyroid tissue (not recorded which). The chain has TRBV14 and TRBJ2-7; D unclear. The CDR3 DNA sequence: TGTGCCAGCAGCCATTATGACTCCTACGAGCAGTACTTC. It translates to CASSHYDSYEQYF. Supplemented by reference TRBV14 and TRBJ2-7, the full variable domain reads EAGVTQFPSHSVIEKGQTVTLRCDPISGHDNLYWYRRVMGKEIKFLLHFVKESKQDESGMPNNRFLAERTGGTYSTLKVQPAELEDSGVYFCASSHYDSYEQYFGPGTRLTVT.